The T cell receptor (beta chain) under discussion was sequenced for a study of T cell responses to AZD1222 COVID-19 vaccine (dated by TCRdb to the early 2020s). General notes on the study: AZD1222 recipients whose second dose came at about 4 weeks and those whose second dose came at about 12 weeks were combined into one group, since spike-specific TCR depth and breadth did not differ between the two schedules. Trial participants were enrolled by age into subgroups of 18-55, 56-69 and 70-plus years, and approximately 150, 30 and 60 TCR-sequenced participants, respectively, were included in these subgroups. TCR sequencing covered about 230 trial participants: roughly 200 given two doses of AZD1222 and around 25 given two doses of MenACWY control vaccine. General findings and caveats noted by the study authors: Vaccine-associated CD4 TCRs spanned the whole spike protein, with dominant responses in regions 160-218 and 743-854. Conclusions about previously exposed vaccinees are limited because only 5 or 6 AZD1222 recipients were SARS-CoV-2 seropositive at baseline. Because no samples from the day 14 peak response were available, repertoires could be characterized only after the peak T cell response. Spike-specific TCR breadth and depth rose significantly after two AZD1222 doses compared with day 0 and with MenACWY recipients. The 56-69-year group was small, and its depth increase did not reach significance, likely because of low power. Most participants were white British and females outnumbered males, and the authors suggested that clonal diversity may have been underestimated. Reportedly, almost half of the unique spike-specific TCRs recognized epitopes lying outside the regions that are mutated in the B.1.351 and B.1.1.7 variants.

Details on this clone: Its target antigen remains unknown. No clone much larger than this one lies a single base away; base qualities are absent.

The CDR3 regions of human TCRbeta chains were analyzed by immunosequencing. The paper's processing steps were these. TCRs in the repertoires were matched against a reference library of SARS-CoV-2-specific TCRs that had been generated with the MIRA antigen-specificity platform. Breadth was defined as the fraction of unique TCRs that were SARS-CoV-2-associated. Depth was defined as the fraction of total T cells that were SARS-CoV-2-associated. Each spike-specific TCR was assigned to its reactive spike region and to a CD4 or CD8 class using the MIRA data. Log10-transformed breadth and depth values were compared by one-way ANOVA with Sidak's multiple comparisons tests. Held by TCRdb, this immuneACCESS table contains in-frame sequences only and omits some clones. Under half of the omission traces to an unresolved V gene where checked; the cause of the rest is unknown. That table supplies the V and J calls and clone size; D and trimming were determined from the DNA. Counted in this sample were 140,000 to 150,000 clones; approximately 85% of them appeared once. The ten largest account for about 8% of the sample.

The time point label on this specimen signifies: baseline before first vaccination. Samples from vaccinated people were obtained from the UK trials COV001 and COV002, which included a single-blind randomized controlled phase 2/3 trial of AZD1222 (ChAdOx1 nCoV-19) in healthy adults. For TCRbeta chain sequencing, PBMC samples from trial participants were taken at day 0 and at day 28 after the second dose. From the cysteine up to the phenylalanine, the CDR3 has a length of 17 residues. The sequence is cut down to CDR3 DNA, 51 bases in frame from base 1. In the germline V gene, CDR1 corresponds to SGHVS and CDR2 to FQNEAQ. The germline V end is reduced by 5 bases and the J end by 0 bases; junction bases left unmatched: 11.

This clonotype originated in an adult in good health. The sequencing here drew on peripheral blood, taken on day 0 of AZD1222 vaccination. The chain employs TRBV7-8 and TRBJ2-3; 7 central bases correspond to TRBD1. The DNA sequence is given as TGTGCCAGCAGCGCCTGGGACAGCGCGGTCAGCACAGATACGCAGTATTTT. It specifies CASSAWDSAVSTDTQYF.